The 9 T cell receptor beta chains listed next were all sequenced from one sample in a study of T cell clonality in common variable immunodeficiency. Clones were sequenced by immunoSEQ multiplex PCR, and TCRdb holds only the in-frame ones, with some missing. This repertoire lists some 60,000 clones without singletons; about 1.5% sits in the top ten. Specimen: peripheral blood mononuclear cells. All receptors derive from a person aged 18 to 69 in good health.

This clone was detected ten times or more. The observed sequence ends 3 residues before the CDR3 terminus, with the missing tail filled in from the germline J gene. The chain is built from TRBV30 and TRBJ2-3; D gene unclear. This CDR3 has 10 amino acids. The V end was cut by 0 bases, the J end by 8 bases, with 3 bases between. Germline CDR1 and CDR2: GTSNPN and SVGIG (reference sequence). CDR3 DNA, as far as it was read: TGTGCCTGGAGTGTAGGTACG. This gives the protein CAWSVGT. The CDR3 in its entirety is CAWSVGTQYF.

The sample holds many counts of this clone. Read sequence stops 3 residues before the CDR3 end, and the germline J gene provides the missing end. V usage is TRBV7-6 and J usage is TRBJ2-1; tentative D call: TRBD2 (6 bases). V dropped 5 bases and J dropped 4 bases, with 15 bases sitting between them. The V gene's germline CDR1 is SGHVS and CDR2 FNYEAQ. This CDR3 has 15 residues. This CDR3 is CASSRSGPGYNEQFF. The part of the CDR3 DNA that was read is TGTGCCAGCAGCCGGAGCGGGCCGGGGTACAATGAG.

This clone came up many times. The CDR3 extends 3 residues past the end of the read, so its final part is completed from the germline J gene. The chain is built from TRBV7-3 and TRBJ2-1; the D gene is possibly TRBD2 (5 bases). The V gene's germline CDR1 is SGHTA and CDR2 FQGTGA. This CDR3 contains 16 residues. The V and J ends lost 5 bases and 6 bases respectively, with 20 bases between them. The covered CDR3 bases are TGTGCCAGCAGCGCCGCCGGAGCCGTAGCGCTCAATGAG. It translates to CASSAAGAVALNE. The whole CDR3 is CASSAAGAVALNEQFF.

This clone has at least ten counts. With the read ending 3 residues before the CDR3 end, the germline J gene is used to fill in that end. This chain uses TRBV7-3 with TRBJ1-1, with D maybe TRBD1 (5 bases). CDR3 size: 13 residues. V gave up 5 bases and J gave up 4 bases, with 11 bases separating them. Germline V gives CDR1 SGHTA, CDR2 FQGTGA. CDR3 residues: CASSPQAGTEAFF. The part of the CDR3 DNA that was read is TGTGCCAGCAGCCCACAGGCTGGCACTGAA.

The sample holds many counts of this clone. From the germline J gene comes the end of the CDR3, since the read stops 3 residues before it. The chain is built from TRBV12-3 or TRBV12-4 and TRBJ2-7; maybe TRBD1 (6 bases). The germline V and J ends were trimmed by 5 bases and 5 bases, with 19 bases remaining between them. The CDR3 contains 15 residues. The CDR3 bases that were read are TGTGCCAGCAGTCCCACGTCCAGGGGTGGCCACGAG. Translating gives CASSPTSRGGHE. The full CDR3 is CASSPTSRGGHEQYF.

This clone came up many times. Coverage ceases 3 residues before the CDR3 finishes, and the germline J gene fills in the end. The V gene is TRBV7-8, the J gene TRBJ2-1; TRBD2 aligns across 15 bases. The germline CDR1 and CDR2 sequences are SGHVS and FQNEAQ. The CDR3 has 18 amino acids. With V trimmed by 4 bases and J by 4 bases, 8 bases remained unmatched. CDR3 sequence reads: CASSSGTSGRLGYNEQFF. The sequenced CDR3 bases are TGTGCCAGCAGCTCAGGGACTAGCGGGAGGCTGGGGTACAATGAG.

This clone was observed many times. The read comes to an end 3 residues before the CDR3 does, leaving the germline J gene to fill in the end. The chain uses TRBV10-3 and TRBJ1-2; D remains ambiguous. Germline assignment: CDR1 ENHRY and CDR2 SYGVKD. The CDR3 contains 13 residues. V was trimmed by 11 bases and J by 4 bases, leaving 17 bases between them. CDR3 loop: CAVPSLEGYGYTF. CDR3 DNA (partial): TGTGCCGTGCCCAGCCTTGAGGGCTATGGC.

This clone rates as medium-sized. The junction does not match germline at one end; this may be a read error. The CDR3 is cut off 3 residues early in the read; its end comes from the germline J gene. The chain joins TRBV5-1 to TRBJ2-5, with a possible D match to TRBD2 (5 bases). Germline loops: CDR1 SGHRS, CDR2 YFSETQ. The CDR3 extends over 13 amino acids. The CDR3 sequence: CASSLGTQATQYF. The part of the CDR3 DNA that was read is TGCGCCAGCAGCTTGGGGACTCAAGCGACC. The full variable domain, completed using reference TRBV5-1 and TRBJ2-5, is KAGVTQTPRYLIKTRGQQVTLSCSPISGHRSVSWYQQTPGQGLQFLFEYFSETQRNKGNFPGRFSGRQFSNSRSEMNVSTLELGDSALYLCASSLGTQATQYFGPGTRLLVL.

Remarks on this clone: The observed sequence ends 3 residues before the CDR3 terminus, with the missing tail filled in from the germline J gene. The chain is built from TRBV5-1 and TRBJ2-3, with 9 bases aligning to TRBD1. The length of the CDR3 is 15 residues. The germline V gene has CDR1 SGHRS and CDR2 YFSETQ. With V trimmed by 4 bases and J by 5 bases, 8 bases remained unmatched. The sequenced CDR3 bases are TGCGCCAGCAGCCCGGACAGGGGAGACGGAGATACG. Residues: CASSPDRGDGDT. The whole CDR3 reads CASSPDRGDGDTQYF.